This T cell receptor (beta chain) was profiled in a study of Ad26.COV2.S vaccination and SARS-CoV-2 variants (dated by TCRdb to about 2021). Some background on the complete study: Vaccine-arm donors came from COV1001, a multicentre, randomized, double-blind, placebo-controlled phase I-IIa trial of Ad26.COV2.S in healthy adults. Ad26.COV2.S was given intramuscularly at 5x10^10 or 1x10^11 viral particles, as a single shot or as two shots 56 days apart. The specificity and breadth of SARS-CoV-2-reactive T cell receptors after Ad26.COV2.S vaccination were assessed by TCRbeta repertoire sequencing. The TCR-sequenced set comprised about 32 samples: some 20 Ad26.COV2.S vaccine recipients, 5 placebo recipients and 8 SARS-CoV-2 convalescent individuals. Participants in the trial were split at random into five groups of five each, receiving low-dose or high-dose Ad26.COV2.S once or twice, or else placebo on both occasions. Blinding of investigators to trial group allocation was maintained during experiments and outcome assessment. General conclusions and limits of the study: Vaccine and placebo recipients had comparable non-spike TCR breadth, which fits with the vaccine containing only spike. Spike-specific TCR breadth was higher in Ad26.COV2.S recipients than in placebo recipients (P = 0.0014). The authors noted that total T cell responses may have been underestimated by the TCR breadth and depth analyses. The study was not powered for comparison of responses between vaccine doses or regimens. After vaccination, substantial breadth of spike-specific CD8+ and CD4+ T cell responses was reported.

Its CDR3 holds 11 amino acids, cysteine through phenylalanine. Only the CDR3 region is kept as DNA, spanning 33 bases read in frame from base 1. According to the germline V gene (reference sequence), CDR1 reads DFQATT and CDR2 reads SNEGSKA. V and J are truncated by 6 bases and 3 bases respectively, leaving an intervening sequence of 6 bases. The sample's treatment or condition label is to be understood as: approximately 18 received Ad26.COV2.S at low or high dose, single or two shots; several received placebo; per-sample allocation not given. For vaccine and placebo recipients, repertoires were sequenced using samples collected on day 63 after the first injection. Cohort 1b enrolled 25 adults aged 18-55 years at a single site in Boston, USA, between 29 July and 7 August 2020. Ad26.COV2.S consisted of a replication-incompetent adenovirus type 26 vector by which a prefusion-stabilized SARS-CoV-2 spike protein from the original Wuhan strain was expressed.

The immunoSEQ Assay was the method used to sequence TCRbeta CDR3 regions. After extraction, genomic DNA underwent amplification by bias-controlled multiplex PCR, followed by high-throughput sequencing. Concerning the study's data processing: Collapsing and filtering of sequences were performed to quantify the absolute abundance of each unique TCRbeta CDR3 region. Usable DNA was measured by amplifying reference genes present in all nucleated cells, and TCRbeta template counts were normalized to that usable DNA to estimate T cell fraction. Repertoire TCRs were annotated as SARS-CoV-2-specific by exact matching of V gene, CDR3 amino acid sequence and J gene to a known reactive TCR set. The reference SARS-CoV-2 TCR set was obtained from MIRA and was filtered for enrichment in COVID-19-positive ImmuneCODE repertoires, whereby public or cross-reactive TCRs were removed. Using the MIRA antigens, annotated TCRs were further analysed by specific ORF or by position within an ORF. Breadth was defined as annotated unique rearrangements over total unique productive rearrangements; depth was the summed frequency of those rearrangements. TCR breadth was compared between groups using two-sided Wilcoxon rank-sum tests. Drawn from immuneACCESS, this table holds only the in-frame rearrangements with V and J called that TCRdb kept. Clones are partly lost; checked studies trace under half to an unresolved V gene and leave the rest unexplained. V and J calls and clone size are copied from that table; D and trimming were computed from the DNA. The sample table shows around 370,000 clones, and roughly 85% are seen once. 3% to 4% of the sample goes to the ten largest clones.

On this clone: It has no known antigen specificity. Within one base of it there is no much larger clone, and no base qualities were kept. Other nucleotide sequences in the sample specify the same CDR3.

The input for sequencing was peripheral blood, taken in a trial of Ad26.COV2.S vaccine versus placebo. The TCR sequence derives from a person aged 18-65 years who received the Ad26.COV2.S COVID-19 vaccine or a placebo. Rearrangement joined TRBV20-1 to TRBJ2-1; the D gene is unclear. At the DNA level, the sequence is TGCAGTGCGCCGCGCTACAATGAGCAGTTCTTC. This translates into CSAPRYNEQFF.